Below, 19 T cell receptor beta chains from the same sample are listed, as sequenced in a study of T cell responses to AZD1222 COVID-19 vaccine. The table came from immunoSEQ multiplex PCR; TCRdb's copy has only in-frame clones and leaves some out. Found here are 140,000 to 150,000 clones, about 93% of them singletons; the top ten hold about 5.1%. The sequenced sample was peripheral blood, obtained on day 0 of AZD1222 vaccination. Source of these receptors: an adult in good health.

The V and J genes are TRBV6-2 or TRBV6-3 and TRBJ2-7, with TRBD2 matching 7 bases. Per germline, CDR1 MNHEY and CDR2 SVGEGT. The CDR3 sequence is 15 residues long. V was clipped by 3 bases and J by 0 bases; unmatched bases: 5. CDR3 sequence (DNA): TGTGCCAGCAGTTATCTGAGCGGGGCCTCCTACGAGCAGTACTTC. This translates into CASSYLSGASYEQYF.

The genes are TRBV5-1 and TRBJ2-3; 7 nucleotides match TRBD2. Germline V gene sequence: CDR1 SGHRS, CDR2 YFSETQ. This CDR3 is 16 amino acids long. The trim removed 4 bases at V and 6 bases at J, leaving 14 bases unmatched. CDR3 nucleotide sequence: TGCGCCAGCAGCCCCCAGGGAGCGGGACGTAGGGATACGCAGTATTTT. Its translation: CASSPQGAGRRDTQYF. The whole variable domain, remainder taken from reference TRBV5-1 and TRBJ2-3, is KAGVTQTPRYLIKTRGQQVTLSCSPISGHRSVSWYQQTPGQGLQFLFEYFSETQRNKGNFPGRFSGRQFSNSRSEMNVSTLELGDSALYLCASSPQGAGRRDTQYFGPGTRLTVL.

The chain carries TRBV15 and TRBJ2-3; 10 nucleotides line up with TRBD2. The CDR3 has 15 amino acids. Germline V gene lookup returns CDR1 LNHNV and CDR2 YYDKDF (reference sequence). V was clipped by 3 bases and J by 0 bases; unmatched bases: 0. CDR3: CATSRTSGSTDTQYF. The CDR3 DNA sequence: TGTGCCACCAGCAGGACTAGCGGGAGCACAGATACGCAGTATTTT.

Here the CDR3 reads CASSPPEGGVEQFF. The CDR3 DNA is TGTGCCAGTAGCCCCCCCGAGGGAGGGGTTGAGCAGTTCTTC. This chain connects TRBV19 to TRBJ2-1; 7 bases map to TRBD2. J was trimmed by 9 bases and V by 6 bases; bases with no gene match: 11. Germline assignment: CDR1 LNHDA and CDR2 SQIVND (reference sequence). The CDR3 has 14 amino acids.

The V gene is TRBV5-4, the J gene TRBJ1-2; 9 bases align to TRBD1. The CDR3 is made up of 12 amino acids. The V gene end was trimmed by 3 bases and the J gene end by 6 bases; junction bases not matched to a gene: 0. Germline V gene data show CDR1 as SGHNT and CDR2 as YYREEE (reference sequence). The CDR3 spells CASSWDRDGYTF. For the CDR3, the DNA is TGTGCCAGCAGCTGGGACAGGGATGGCTACACCTTC.

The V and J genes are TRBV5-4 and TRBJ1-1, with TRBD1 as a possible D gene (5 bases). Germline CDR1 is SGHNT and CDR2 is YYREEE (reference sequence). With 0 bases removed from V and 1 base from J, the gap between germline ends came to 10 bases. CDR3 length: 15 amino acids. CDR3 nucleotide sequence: TGTGCCAGCAGCTTGGGGGTAGGGGAGAACACTGAAGCTTTCTTT. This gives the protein CASSLGVGENTEAFF.

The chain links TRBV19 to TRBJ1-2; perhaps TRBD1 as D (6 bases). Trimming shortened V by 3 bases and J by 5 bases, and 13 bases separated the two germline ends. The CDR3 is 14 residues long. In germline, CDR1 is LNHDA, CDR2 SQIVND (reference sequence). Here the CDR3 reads CASSILDSLYGYTF. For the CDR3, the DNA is TGTGCCAGTAGTATCCTGGACAGTCTATATGGCTACACCTTC.

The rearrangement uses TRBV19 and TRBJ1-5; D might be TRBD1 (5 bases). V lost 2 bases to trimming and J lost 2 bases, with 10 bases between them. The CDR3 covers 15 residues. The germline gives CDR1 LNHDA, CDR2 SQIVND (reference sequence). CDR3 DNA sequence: TGTGCCAGTAGTATAAGCAGGGTTGGCAATCAGCCCCAGCATTTT. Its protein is CASSISRVGNQPQHF.

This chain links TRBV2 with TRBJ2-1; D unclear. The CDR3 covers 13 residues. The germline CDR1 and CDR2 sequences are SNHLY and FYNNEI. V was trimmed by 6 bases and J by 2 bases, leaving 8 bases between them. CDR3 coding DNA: TGTGCCAGCAGACGGGCCGCCTACAATGAGCAGTTCTTC. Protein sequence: CASRRAAYNEQFF.

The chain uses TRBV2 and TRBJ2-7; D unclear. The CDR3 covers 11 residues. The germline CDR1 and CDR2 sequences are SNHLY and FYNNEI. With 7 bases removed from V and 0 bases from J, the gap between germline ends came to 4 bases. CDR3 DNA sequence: TGTGCCAGCACCTTCTCCTACGAGCAGTACTTC. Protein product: CASTFSYEQYF.

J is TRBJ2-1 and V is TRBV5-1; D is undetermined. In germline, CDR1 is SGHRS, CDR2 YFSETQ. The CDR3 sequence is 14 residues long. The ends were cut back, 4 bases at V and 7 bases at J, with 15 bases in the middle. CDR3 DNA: TGCGCCAGCAGCCCGAAAGTGCTGGAGAATGAGCAGTTCTTC. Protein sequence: CASSPKVLENEQFF.

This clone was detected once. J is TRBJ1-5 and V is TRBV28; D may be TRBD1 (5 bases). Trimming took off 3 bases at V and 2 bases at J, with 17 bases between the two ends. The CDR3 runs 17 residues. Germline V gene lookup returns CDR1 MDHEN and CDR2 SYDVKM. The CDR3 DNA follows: TGTGCCAGCAGTTTTAGTAGGAGAAAGGGGCGCAATCAGCCCCAGCATTTT. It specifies CASSFSRRKGRNQPQHF.

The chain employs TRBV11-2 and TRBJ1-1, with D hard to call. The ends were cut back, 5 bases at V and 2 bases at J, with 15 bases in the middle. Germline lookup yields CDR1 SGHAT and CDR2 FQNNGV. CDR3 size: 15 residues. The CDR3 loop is CASSAPWTPNTEAFF. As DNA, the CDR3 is TGTGCCAGCAGCGCTCCTTGGACCCCTAACACTGAAGCTTTCTTT.

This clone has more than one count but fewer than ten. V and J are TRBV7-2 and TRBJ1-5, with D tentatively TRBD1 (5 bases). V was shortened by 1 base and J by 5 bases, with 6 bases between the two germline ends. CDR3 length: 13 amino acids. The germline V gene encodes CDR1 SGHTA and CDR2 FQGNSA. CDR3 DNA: TGTGCCAGCAGCTTAGGGGGGGATCAGCCCCAGCATTTT. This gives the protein CASSLGGDQPQHF.

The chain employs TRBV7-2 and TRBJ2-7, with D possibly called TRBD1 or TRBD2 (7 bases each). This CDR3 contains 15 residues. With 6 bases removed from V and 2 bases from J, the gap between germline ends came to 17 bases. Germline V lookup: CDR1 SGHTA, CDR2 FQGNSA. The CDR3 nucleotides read TGTGCCAGCAGAATTGGGGGGGACAGAGCCTACGAGCAGTACTTC. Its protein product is CASRIGGDRAYEQYF.

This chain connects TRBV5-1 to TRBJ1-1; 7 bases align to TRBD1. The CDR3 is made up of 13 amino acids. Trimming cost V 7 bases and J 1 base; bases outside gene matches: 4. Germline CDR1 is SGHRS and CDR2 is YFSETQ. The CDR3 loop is CASGRDRNTEAFF. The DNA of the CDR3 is TGCGCCAGCGGCCGGGACAGGAACACTGAAGCTTTCTTT.

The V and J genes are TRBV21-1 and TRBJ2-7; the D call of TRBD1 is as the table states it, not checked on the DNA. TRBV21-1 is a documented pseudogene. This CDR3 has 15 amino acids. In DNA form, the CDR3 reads TGTGCCAGCAGCATCGAGACAAGTCTGTCCTACGAGCAGTACTTC. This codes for CASSIETSLSYEQYF.

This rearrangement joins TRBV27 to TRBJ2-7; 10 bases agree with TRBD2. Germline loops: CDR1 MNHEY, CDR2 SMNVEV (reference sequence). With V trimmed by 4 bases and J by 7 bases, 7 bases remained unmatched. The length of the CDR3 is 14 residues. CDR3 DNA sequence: TGTGCCAGCAGTTCCACAGCGGGAGGGCGGGAGCAGTACTTC. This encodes CASSSTAGGREQYF.

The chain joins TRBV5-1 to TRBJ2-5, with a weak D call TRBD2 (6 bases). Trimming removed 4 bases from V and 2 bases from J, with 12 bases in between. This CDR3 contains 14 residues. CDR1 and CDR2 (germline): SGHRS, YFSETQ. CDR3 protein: CASSVGTPQETQYF. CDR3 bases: TGCGCCAGCAGCGTCGGGACTCCGCAAGAGACCCAGTACTTC. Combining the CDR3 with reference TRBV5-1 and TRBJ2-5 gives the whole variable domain KAGVTQTPRYLIKTRGQQVTLSCSPISGHRSVSWYQQTPGQGLQFLFEYFSETQRNKGNFPGRFSGRQFSNSRSEMNVSTLELGDSALYLCASSVGTPQETQYFGPGTRLLVL.